This T cell receptor beta chain stems from a study of shared clonotypes between healthy human individuals. Broader study findings: Relative to clonotypes present in all four donors, those not shared had lower generation probabilities. A small donor pool kept down the genetic and exposure-history diversity that was represented.

Profiling relied on immunoSEQ multiplex PCR, and the TCRdb table lists in-frame clones only, not all of them. The table has about 2.3 million clones, approximately 93% seen once. The germline V gene encodes CDR1 LGHNA and CDR2 YSLEER. V gave up 0 bases and J gave up 14 bases; unmatched junction bases: 6. CDR3 length equals 13 residues. This clone has just one count. Antigen: not known. The TCR comes from a man between 18 and 29 years old in good health. Some clones in this sample may be carry-over from other donors' samples. Sample: naive CD4+ T cells from PBMCs. Subset indicated: CD45RA+ positively selected. The V and J genes are TRBV4-3 and TRBJ1-4; TRBD1 aligns across 7 bases. The CDR3 sequence is CASSQDPLGQLFF. The CDR3 coding sequence is TGCGCCAGCAGCCAAGATCCTCTGGGACAGCTGTTTTTT.